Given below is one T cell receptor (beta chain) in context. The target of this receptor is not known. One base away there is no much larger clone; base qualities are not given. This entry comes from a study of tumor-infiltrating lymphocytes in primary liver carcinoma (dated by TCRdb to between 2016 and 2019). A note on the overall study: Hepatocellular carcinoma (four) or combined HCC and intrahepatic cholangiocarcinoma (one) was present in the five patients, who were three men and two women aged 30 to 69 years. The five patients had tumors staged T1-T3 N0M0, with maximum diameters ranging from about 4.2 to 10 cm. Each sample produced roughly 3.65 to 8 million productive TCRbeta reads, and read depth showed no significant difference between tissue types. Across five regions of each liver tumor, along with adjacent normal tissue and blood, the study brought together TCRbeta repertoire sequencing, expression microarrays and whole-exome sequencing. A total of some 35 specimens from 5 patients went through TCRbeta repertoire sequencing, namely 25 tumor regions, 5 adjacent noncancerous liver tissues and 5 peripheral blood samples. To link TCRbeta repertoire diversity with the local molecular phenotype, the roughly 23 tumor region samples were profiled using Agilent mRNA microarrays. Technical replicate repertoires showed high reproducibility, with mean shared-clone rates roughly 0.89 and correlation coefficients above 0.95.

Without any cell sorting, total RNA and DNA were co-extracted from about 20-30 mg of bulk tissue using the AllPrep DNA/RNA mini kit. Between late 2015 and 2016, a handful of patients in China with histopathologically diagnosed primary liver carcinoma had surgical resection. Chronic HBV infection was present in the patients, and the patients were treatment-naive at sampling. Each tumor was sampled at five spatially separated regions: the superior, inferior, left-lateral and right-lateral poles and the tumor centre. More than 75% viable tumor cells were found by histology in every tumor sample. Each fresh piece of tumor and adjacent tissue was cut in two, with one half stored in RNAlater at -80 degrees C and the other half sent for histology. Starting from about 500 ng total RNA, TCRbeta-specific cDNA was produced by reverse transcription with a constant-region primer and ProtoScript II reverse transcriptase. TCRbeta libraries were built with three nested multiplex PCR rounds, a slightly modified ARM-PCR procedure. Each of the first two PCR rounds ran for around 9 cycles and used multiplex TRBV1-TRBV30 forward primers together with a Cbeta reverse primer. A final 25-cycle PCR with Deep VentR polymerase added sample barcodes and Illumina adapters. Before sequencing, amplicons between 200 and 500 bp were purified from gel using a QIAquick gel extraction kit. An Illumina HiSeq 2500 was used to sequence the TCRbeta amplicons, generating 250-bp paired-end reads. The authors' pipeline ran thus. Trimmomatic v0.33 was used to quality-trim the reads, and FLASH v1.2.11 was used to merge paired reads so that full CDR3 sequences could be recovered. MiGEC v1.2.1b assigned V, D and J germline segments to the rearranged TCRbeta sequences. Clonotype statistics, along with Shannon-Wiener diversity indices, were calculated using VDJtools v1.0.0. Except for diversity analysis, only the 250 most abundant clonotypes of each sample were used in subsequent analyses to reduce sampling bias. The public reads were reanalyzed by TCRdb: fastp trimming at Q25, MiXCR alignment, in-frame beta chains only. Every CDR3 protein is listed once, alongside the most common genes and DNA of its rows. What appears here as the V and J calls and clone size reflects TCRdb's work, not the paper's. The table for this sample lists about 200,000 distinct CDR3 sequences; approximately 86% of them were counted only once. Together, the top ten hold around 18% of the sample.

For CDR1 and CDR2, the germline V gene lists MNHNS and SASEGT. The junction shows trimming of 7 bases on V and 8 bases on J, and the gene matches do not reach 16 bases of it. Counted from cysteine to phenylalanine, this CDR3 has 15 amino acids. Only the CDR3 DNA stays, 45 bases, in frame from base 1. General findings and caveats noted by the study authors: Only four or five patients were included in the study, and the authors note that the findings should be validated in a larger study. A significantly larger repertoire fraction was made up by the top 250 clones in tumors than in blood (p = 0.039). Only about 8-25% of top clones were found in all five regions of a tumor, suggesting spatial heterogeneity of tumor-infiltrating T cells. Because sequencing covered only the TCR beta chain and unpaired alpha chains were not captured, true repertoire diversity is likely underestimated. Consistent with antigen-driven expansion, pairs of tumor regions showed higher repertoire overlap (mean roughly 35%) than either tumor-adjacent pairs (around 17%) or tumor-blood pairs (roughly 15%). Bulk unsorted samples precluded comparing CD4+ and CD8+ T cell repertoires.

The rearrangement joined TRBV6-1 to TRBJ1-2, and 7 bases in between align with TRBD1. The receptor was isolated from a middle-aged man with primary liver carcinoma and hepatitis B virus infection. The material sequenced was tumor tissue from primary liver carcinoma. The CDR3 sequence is CASIVSGTESDGYTF. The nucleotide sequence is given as TGTGCCAGCATAGTTTCAGGGACAGAGTCTGACGGCTACACCTTC.